A single sample gave rise to the 9 T cell receptor beta chains below, sequenced in a study of blood T cell repertoires in COVID-19. Clones were read by immunoSEQ multiplex PCR, and TCRdb kept only the in-frame ones, dropping some. The sample has roughly 62,000 clones, around 80% seen once. Sample: peripheral blood. These TCRs come from a man between 60 and 75 years old with acute or convalescent COVID-19.

This clone was counted a few times. V usage is TRBV15 and J usage is TRBJ2-1, with D possibly being TRBD1 (5 bases). CDR3 size: 12 residues. In germline, CDR1 is LNHNV, CDR2 YYDKDF (reference sequence). V was trimmed by 5 bases and J by 10 bases, leaving 12 bases between them. The CDR3 loop is CATSFGAREQFF. In DNA form, the CDR3 reads TGTGCCACCAGCTTTGGGGCGAGGGAGCAGTTCTTC.

The rearrangement links TRBV5-8 to TRBJ1-2; tentative D call: TRBD1 (6 bases). The germline CDR1 and CDR2 sequences are SGHTS and YDEGEE. This CDR3 region has 14 residues. Trimming shortened V by 4 bases and J by 0 bases, and 10 bases separated the two germline ends. This CDR3 is CASSRGHSNYGYTF. Written as DNA, the CDR3 is TGTGCCAGCAGCCGGGGACATTCTAACTATGGCTACACCTTC.

The CDR3 here is CASSLVASAKVDTQYF. The CDR3 DNA sequence: TGTGCCAGCAGCTTAGTCGCTAGCGCGAAGGTAGATACGCAGTATTTT. This sequence joins TRBV11-2 and TRBJ2-3, with a tentative D call TRBD2 (6 bases). Trimming took 1 base from V and 5 from J, leaving 16 bases between them. The length of the CDR3 is 16 residues. The germline CDR1 and CDR2 sequences are SGHAT and FQNNGV.

The rearrangement uses TRBV11-2 and TRBJ2-3; 8 bases fit TRBD1. Trimming removed 6 bases from V and 8 bases from J; junction bases left unmatched: 7. The CDR3 covers 13 residues. Germline V lookup: CDR1 SGHAT, CDR2 FQNNGV. CDR3 DNA: TGTGCCAGCAGACATCAGGGGGCGCGTACGCAGTATTTT. Amino acid sequence: CASRHQGARTQYF. Together with reference TRBV11-2 and TRBJ2-3, the CDR3 gives the full variable domain: EAGVAQSPRYKIIEKRQSVAFWCNPISGHATLYWYQQILGQGPKLLIQFQNNGVVDDSQLPKDRFSAERLKGVDSTLKIQPAKLEDSAVYLCASRHQGARTQYFGPGTRLTVL.

This clone has a single count. The gene calls are TRBV30 and TRBJ2-5, with 12 bases lining up with TRBD2. Germline CDR1 reads GTSNPN; CDR2 reads SVGIG (reference sequence). This CDR3 is built from 14 residues. V gave up 5 bases and J gave up 5 bases; unmatched junction bases: 6. The CDR3 spells CAWRTSGMGETQYF. The CDR3 nucleotides are TGTGCCTGGCGGACTAGCGGGATGGGGGAGACCCAGTACTTC. Variable domain in full (rest from reference TRBV30 and TRBJ2-5): SQTIHQWPATLVQPVGSPLSLECTVEGTSNPNLYWYRQAAGRGLQLLFYSVGIGQISSEVPQNLSASRPQDRQFILSSKKLLLSDSGFYLCAWRTSGMGETQYFGPGTRLLVL.

V gene TRBV7-9 combines with J gene TRBJ1-1; D not certain. V was pared by 1 base and J by 7 bases, with 10 bases between. This CDR3 has 13 residues. Germline lookup yields CDR1 SEHNR and CDR2 FQNEAQ (reference sequence). This chain's CDR3 is CASSLGSLREAFF. CDR3 coding DNA: TGTGCCAGCAGCTTAGGGTCACTCCGTGAAGCTTTCTTT.

The chain joins TRBV7-4 to TRBJ2-7; D is possibly TRBD1 (5 bases). Germline values: CDR1 SGHVT, CDR2 SQSDAQ. CDR3 length: 14 amino acids. The V and J ends lost 2 bases and 6 bases respectively, with 14 bases between them. CDR3 loop: CASSLRPQGAEQYF. CDR3 sequence (DNA): TGTGCCAGCAGCTTACGCCCCCAGGGCGCCGAGCAGTACTTC.

The chain recombines TRBV7-3 with TRBJ2-7; 10 bases align to TRBD1. The CDR3 covers 14 residues. The junction had 3 bases not matched to a gene; V was cut back by 2 bases and J by 5 bases. CDR1 and CDR2 from the germline V gene are SGHTA and FQGTGA. The CDR3 protein is CASSLGTGVNEQYF. In nucleotides, the CDR3 is TGTGCCAGCAGCTTAGGGACAGGGGTGAACGAGCAGTACTTC.

Only a few counts were recorded for this clone. The chain recombines TRBV4-3 with TRBJ2-3; TRBD2 aligns across 11 bases. The junction had 6 bases not matched to a gene; V was cut back by 4 bases and J by 0 bases. Germline lookup yields CDR1 LGHNA and CDR2 YSLEER. The CDR3 is made up of 17 amino acids. CDR3 residues: CASSPGTSGASTDTQYF. The CDR3 nucleotides read TGCGCCAGCAGCCCAGGGACTAGCGGAGCTAGCACAGATACGCAGTATTTT.